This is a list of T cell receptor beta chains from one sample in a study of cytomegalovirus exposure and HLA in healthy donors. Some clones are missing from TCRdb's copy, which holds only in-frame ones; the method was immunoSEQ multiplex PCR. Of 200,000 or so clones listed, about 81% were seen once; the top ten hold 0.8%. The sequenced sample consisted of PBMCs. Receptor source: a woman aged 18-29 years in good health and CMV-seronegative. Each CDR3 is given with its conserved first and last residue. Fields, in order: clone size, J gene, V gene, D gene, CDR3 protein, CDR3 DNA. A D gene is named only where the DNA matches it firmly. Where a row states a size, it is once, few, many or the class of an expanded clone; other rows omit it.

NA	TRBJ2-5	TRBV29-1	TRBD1	CSVDGTGEETQYF	TGCAGCGTTGACGGGACAGGGGAAGAGACCCAGTACTTC
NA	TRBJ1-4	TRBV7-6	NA	CASSTSGGEKLFF	TGTGCCAGCAGCACCAGCGGCGGAGAAAAACTGTTTTTT
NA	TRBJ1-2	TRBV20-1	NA	CSALYPGYTF	TGCAGTGCCCTCTATCCTGGCTACACCTTC
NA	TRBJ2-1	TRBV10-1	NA	CASSDQGSEQFF	TGCGCCAGCAGTGACCAGGGGAGTGAGCAGTTCTTC
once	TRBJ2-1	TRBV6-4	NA	CASSEMASSYNEQFF	TGTGCCAGCAGTGAAATGGCTAGTTCCTACAATGAGCAGTTCTTC
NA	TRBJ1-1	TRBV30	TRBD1	CAWSRGTEAFF	TGTGCCTGGAGCAGGGGGACTGAAGCTTTCTTT
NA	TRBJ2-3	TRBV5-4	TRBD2	CASSTTSGESRGQYF	TGTGCCAGCAGCACGACTAGCGGGGAGTCGCGGGGGCAGTATTTT
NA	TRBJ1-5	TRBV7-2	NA	CASSLQGSNQPQHF	TGTGCCAGCAGCTTACAGGGTAGCAATCAGCCCCAGCATTTT
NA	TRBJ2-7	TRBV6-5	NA	CASSYRGEQYF	TGTGCCAGCAGTTACAGGGGGGAGCAGTACTTC
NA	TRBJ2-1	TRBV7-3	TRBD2	CASSPRTSGMFEEQFF	TGTGCCAGCAGCCCCCGGACTAGCGGGATGTTTGAGGAGCAGTTCTTC
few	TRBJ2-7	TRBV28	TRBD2	CASSTGTSEYEQYF	TGTGCCAGCAGTACCGGGACTAGCGAGTACGAGCAGTACTTC
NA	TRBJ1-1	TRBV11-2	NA	CASSLATGNTEAFF	TGTGCCAGCAGCCTCGCCACGGGGAACACTGAAGCTTTCTTT
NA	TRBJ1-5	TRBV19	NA	CASSEGNQPQHF	TGTGCCAGCTCAGAGGGCAATCAGCCCCAGCATTTT
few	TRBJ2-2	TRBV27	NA	CASSLLVEGELFF	TGTGCCAGCAGTTTATTAGTTGAGGGGGAGCTGTTTTTT
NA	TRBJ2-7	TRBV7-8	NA	CASSTWGRISYEQYF	TGTGCCAGCAGCACTTGGGGGAGGATAAGCTACGAGCAGTACTTC
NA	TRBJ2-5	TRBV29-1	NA	CSWQGGYF	TGCAGTTGGCAGGGCGGATACTTC
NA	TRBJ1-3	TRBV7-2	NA	CASSLGRTSGNTIYF	TGTGCCAGCAGCTTAGGGAGAACCTCTGGAAACACCATATATTTT
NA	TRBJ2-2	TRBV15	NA	CATSSLNTGELFF	TGTGCCACCAGCAGTCTGAACACCGGGGAGCTGTTTTTT
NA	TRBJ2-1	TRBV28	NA	CASSLWGLRSSYNEQFF	TGTGCCAGCAGTTTATGGGGGCTCCGGAGCTCCTACAATGAGCAGTTCTTC
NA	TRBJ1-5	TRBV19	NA	CASSGTSGNQPQHF	TGTGCCAGTAGTGGGACATCTGGAAATCAGCCCCAGCATTTT
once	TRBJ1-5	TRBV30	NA	CAWSDRVNQPQHF	TGTGCCTGGAGTGACAGGGTGAATCAGCCCCAGCATTTT
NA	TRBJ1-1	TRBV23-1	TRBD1	CASRGQGENTEAFF	TGCGCCAGCAGAGGACAGGGAGAGAACACTGAAGCTTTCTTT
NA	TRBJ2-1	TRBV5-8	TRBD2	CASSPGLAGGPIDNEQFF	TGTGCCAGCAGCCCGGGACTAGCGGGAGGGCCTATTGACAATGAGCAGTTCTTC
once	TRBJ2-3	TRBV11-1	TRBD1	CASSLYGTGVTDTQYF	TGTGCCAGCAGCTTATACGGGACAGGGGTTACAGATACGCAGTATTTT
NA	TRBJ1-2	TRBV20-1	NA	CSAWTSGGYTF	TGCAGTGCCTGGACGAGCGGTGGCTACACCTTC
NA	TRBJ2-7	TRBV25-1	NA	CASSELGGSTYEQYF	TGTGCCAGCAGTGAATTAGGGGGTAGTACCTACGAGCAGTACTTC
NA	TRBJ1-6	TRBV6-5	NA	CASGAGRAISPLHF	TGTGCCAGCGGCGCGGGCCGGGCAATTTCACCCCTCCACTTT
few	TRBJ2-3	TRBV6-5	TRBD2	CASSSRSGTSLDTQYF	TGTGCCAGCAGTTCTCGTTCCGGGACTAGCTTGGATACGCAGTATTTT
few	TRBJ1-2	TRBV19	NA	CASSPRTDNYGYTF	TGTGCCAGTAGTCCTCGGACAGATAACTATGGCTACACCTTC
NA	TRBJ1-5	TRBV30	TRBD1	CAWSGQGIQPQHF	TGTGCCTGGAGTGGACAGGGGATTCAGCCCCAGCATTTT
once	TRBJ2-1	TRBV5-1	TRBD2	CASSLGGLAGYNEQFF	TGCGCCAGCAGCTTGGGGGGACTAGCGGGGTACAATGAGCAGTTCTTC
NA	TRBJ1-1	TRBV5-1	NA	CASSLSQGRSAFF	TGCGCCAGCAGCTTGTCGCAGGGTAGATCAGCTTTCTTT
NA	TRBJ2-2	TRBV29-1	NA	CSAREAGELFF	TGCAGCGCCAGAGAGGCCGGGGAGCTGTTTTTT
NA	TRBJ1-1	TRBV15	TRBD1	CATSRGFSTGNDTEAFF	TGTGCCACCAGCAGGGGTTTTTCGACAGGGAACGACACTGAAGCTTTCTTT
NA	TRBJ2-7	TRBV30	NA	CAWDRRGSYEQYF	TGTGCCTGGGATCGACGGGGGTCCTACGAGCAGTACTTC
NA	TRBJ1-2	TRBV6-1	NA	CASSEQGLLFGYTF	TGTGCCAGCAGTGAACAGGGGCTACTTTTTGGCTACACCTTC
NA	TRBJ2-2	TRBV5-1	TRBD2	CASSLAGGYNTGELFF	TGCGCCAGCAGCTTGGCCGGGGGGTACAACACCGGGGAGCTGTTTTTT
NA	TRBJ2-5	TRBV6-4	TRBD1	CASSPGTGLYETQYF	TGTGCCAGCAGCCCCGGGACAGGGCTATACGAGACCCAGTACTTC
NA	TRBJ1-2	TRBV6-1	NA	CASSEIESDYNYGYTF	TGTGCCAGCAGTGAAATCGAGTCGGACTATAACTATGGCTACACCTTC
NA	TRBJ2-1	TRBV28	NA	CASSSHSSGVHNEQFF	TGTGCCAGCAGTTCGCATTCCAGCGGAGTCCACAATGAGCAGTTCTTC
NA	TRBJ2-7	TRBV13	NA	CASSLEGSYEQYF	TGTGCCAGCAGCTTGGAGGGGTCCTACGAGCAGTACTTC
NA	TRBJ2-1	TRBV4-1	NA	CASSQDWTASYNEQFF	TGCGCCAGCAGCCAAGATTGGACAGCCTCCTACAATGAGCAGTTCTTC